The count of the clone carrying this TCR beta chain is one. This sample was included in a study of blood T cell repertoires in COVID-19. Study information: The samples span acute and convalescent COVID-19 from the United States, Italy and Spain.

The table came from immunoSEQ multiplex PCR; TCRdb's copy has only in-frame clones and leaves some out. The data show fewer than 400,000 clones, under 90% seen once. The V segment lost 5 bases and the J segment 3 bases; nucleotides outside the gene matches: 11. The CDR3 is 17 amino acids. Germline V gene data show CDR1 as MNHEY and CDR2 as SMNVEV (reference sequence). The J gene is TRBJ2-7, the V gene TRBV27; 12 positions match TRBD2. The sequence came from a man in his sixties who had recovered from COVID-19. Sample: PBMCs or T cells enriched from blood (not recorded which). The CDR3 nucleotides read TGTGCCAGCAGTCCCCCCGGTCTAGCGGGAGGGAACTACGAGCAGTACTTC. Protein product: CASSPPGLAGGNYEQYF.